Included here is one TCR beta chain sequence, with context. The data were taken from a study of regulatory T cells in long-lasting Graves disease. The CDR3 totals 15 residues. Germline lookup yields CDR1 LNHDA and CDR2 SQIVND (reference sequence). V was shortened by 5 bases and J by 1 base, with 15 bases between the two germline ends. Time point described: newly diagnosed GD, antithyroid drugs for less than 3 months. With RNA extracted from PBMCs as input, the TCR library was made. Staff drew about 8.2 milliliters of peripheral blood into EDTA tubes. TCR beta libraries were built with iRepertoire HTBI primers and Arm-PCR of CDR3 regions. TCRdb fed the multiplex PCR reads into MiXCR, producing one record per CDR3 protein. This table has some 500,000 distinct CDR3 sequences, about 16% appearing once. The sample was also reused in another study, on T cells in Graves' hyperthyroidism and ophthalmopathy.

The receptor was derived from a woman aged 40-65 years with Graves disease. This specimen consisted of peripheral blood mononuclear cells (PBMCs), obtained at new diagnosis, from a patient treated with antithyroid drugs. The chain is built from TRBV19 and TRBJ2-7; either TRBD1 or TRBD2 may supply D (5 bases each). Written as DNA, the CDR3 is TGTGCCAGTAGTCTCCCGGGACCGGGGTCCTACGAGCAGTACTTC. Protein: CASSLPGPGSYEQYF.